The next 32 T cell receptor beta chains were all read from a single sample in a study of T-cell reconstitution after alpha-beta-depleted transplantation in children. Unique molecular identifiers tagged the TCRbeta library. TCRdb reanalysed the PCR reads using MiXCR and keeps one entry per CDR3 protein. The sample has hundreds of thousands of distinct CDR3 sequences; under 12% are singletons. Here the sequenced sample was PBMCs from the stem cell graft donor, taken from the stem cell graft. These receptors were collected from a human donor who donated a stem cell graft to a child with acute myeloid leukemia.

The sample holds many counts of this clonotype. DNA of the CDR3: TGCGCCAGCAGCTTGTCGTTGGGTTACGAGCAGTACTTC. Amino acid sequence: CASSLSLGYEQYF. V and J are TRBV5-1 and TRBJ2-7; D not resolved. The CDR3 is made up of 13 amino acids. The V end was cut by 1 base, the J end by 4 bases, with 9 bases between. The V gene's germline CDR1 is SGHRS and CDR2 YFSETQ.

This clonotype came up many times. The chain combines TRBV20-1 with TRBJ2-1; the match to TRBD2 covers 14 bases. Looked up from germline, CDR1 is DFQATT and CDR2 is SNEGSKA (reference sequence). Trimming removed 1 base from V and 4 bases from J; junction bases left unmatched: 0. The CDR3 contains 15 residues. The CDR3 DNA sequence: TGCAGTGCTAGAGGACTAGCGGGAGGGTACAATGAGCAGTTCTTC. The encoded protein is CSARGLAGGYNEQFF.

This clonotype has only a few counts. This sequence joins TRBV6-1 and TRBJ1-3; D remains ambiguous. Germline lookup yields CDR1 MNHNS and CDR2 SASEGT. The CDR3 runs 15 residues. The V and J ends lost 2 bases and 0 bases respectively, with 8 bases between them. CDR3 protein: CASSEKGASGNTIYF. The CDR3 DNA follows: TGTGCCAGCAGTGAAAAAGGTGCCTCTGGAAACACCATATATTTT.

In its sample, this clonotype was seen a few times. CDR3 loop: CASRNWGRLGGETQYF. DNA for the CDR3: TGTGCCAGCAGAAACTGGGGTCGCCTTGGGGGAGAGACCCAGTACTTC. V and J are TRBV5-6 and TRBJ2-5, with D perhaps TRBD1 or TRBD2 (5 bases each). The CDR3 covers 16 residues. CDR1 and CDR2 from the germline V gene are SGHDT and YYEEEE. V dropped 5 bases and J dropped 4 bases, with 21 bases sitting between them. Drawing the rest from reference TRBV5-6 and TRBJ2-5, the complete variable domain is DAGVTQSPTHLIKTRGQQVTLRCSPKSGHDTVSWYQQALGQGPQFIFQYYEEEERQRGNFPDRFSGHQFPNYSSELNVNALLLGDSALYLCASRNWGRLGGETQYFGPGTRLLVL.

In this sample, this clonotype turned up many times. V usage is TRBV12-3 or TRBV12-4 and J usage is TRBJ1-4, with unresolved D. The CDR3 totals 15 residues. The V end lost 3 bases, the J end lost 0 bases, and 8 bases lay between the germline ends. The CDR3: CASSLGVATNEKLFF. CDR3 coding DNA: TGTGCCAGCAGTTTGGGAGTCGCAACTAATGAAAAACTGTTTTTT.

This chain uses TRBV30 with TRBJ2-7; D is unclear. Germline CDR1 reads GTSNPN; CDR2 reads SVGIG (reference sequence). V dropped 0 bases and J dropped 0 bases, with 9 bases sitting between them. The length of the CDR3 is 14 residues. Here the CDR3 reads CAWSVRSSSYEQYF. The CDR3 DNA reads TGTGCCTGGAGTGTACGGTCAAGCTCCTACGAGCAGTACTTC.

The chain is built from TRBV29-1 and TRBJ2-4; 11 bases map to TRBD2. In germline, CDR1 is SQVTM, CDR2 ANQGSEA. The ends lost 1 base at V and 0 bases at J; junction bases unmatched: 8. This CDR3 has 18 residues. The CDR3 nucleotides are TGCAGCGTTGAAGGGGGTGGACTAGCGGGCCTAGCCAAAAACATTCAGTACTTC. It codes for CSVEGGGLAGLAKNIQYF.

The V and J genes are TRBV7-2 and TRBJ1-1; D unresolved. Germline assignment: CDR1 SGHTA and CDR2 FQGNSA. The CDR3 is 18 residues long. V dropped 7 bases and J dropped 1 base, with 25 bases sitting between them. The CDR3 loop is CASTNSTAFTKKNTEAFF. CDR3 nucleotide sequence: TGTGCCAGCACCAACTCGACGGCGTTTACTAAGAAGAACACTGAAGCTTTCTTT.

The chain joins TRBV29-1 to TRBJ1-5; no clear D gene. Germline values: CDR1 SQVTM, CDR2 ANQGSEA. The CDR3 runs 12 residues. CDR3 loop: CILGRPSQPQHF. In nucleotides, the CDR3 is TGCATCCTCGGACGGCCCAGTCAGCCCCAGCATTTT. Looking up the rest from reference TRBV29-1 and TRBJ1-5 gives the full variable domain: SAVISQKPSRDICQRGTSLTIQCQVDSQVTMMFWYRQQPGQSLTLIATANQGSEATYESGFVIDKFPISRPNLTFSTLTVSNMSPEDSSIYLCILGRPSQPQHFGDGTRLSIL.

This clonotype was seen ten or more times. The rearrangement links TRBV3-1 to TRBJ1-4; no clear D. The CDR3 spans 14 residues. Trimming pared 2 bases from V and 4 bases from J, leaving 8 bases between. The germline V gene has CDR1 LGHDT and CDR2 YNNKEL (reference sequence). The DNA for the CDR3 is TGTGCCAGCAGCCAAACAGCCATTAATGAAAAACTGTTTTTT. Its protein product is CASSQTAINEKLFF.

This clonotype showed up many times. The gene calls are TRBV5-1 and TRBJ2-7, with TRBD2 matching 7 bases. Trimming at V came to 1 base and at J to 2 bases, leaving 12 bases not matched to a gene. CDR1 is SGHRS and CDR2 is YFSETQ in the germline V gene. CDR3 length equals 17 residues. Here the CDR3 DNA reads TGCGCCAGCAGCTTGTCCCGACTTAACAGCGGGACCTACGAGCAGTACTTC. This gives the protein CASSLSRLNSGTYEQYF.

The V call is TRBV6-1, the J call TRBJ1-6, with D perhaps TRBD1 (6 bases). This CDR3 is 15 amino acids long. V lost 6 bases and J 8 bases, leaving 17 bases between the germline ends. The germline V gene encodes CDR1 MNHNS and CDR2 SASEGT. CDR3 residues: CASSRGTVEDSPLHF. In DNA form, the CDR3 reads TGTGCCAGCAGCAGGGGAACAGTCGAAGATTCACCCCTCCACTTT.

This chain connects TRBV11-2 to TRBJ2-5, with TRBD2 identical over 14 bases. The CDR3 sequence is 19 residues long. V shed 6 bases, J shed 1 base, and the junction held 13 bases outside the gene matches. CDR1 and CDR2 (germline): SGHAT, FQNNGV. The CDR3 DNA sequence: TGTGCCAGCAGATCCCAAGGACTAGCGGGAGGACATATCCAAGAGACCCAGTACTTC. This sequence encodes CASRSQGLAGGHIQETQYF.

This chain uses TRBV28 with TRBJ2-7; TRBD1 matches at 7 bases. With 7 bases clipped from V and 0 bases from J, the junction kept 6 bases outside the gene matches. The germline V gene encodes CDR1 MDHEN and CDR2 SYDVKM. This CDR3 is 14 amino acids long. The CDR3 DNA reads as TGTGCCAGCAAAGGGGGCCTCAGCTCCTACGAGCAGTACTTC. It is translated as CASKGGLSSYEQYF.

This clonotype came up a few times. V is TRBV7-8 and J is TRBJ2-3, with TRBD2 matching over 12 bases. The germline V gene has CDR1 SGHVS and CDR2 FQNEAQ. The CDR3 spans 18 residues. V was clipped by 5 bases and J by 0 bases; unmatched bases: 9. Here the CDR3 reads CASSPGGLAGRSTDTQYF. The CDR3 DNA sequence: TGTGCCAGCAGCCCCGGAGGACTAGCGGGAAGGAGCACAGATACGCAGTATTTT.

The V and J genes are TRBV27 and TRBJ1-5; 7 positions agree with TRBD1. V lost 4 bases and J lost 12; bases outside the gene matches: 6. CDR1 and CDR2 (germline): MNHEY, SMNVEV (reference sequence). The CDR3 extends over 12 amino acids. The CDR3 coding sequence is TGTGCCAGCAGTTCGATAGACAGGGTCCAGCATTTT. Its translation: CASSSIDRVQHF.

The chain combines TRBV3-1 with TRBJ2-7, with 7 nucleotides matching TRBD2. V trimming: 8 bases; J trimming: 3 bases; junction bases outside the gene matches: 16. Germline lookup yields CDR1 LGHDT and CDR2 YNNKEL (reference sequence). CDR3 length: 16 amino acids. CDR3 sequence: CASGPRLGLGIYEQYF. The CDR3 DNA is TGTGCCAGCGGGCCACGCCTCGGACTAGGAATCTACGAGCAGTACTTC.

This clonotype was seen more than once but under ten times. This sequence joins TRBV29-1 and TRBJ2-2, with a weak D call TRBD1 (7 bases). This CDR3 is 15 amino acids long. Germline CDR1 reads SQVTM; CDR2 reads ANQGSEA. The ends were cut back, 7 bases at V and 0 bases at J, with 15 bases in the middle. The chain's CDR3 is CSAGQRGANTGELFF. In DNA form, the CDR3 reads TGCAGCGCGGGACAGAGGGGGGCGAACACCGGGGAGCTGTTTTTT.

In its sample, this clonotype was seen a few times. V is TRBV30 and J is TRBJ2-5; D is undetermined. CDR1 is GTSNPN and CDR2 is SVGIG in the germline V gene (reference sequence). The CDR3 runs to 13 residues. V lost 0 bases, J lost 4 bases, and 9 bases lay in between. CDR3 amino acids: CAWSVSIRETQYF. CDR3 nucleotide sequence: TGTGCCTGGAGTGTATCCATACGAGAGACCCAGTACTTC. Full variable domain (remainder filled in from reference TRBV30 and TRBJ2-5): SQTIHQWPATLVQPVGSPLSLECTVEGTSNPNLYWYRQAAGRGLQLLFYSVGIGQISSEVPQNLSASRPQDRQFILSSKKLLLSDSGFYLCAWSVSIRETQYFGPGTRLLVL.

A few counts support this clonotype. This chain links TRBV12-3 or TRBV12-4 with TRBJ1-6, with a possible D match to TRBD1 (6 bases). Trimming shortened V by 6 bases and J by 0 bases, and 12 bases separated the two germline ends. CDR3 size: 16 residues. The chain's CDR3 is CASSSGQSSYNSPLHF. The CDR3 region has the DNA TGTGCCAGCAGCTCTGGACAGAGCTCCTATAATTCACCCCTCCACTTT.

This clonotype was recorded a few times. The V and J genes are TRBV7-9 and TRBJ2-3; no definite D call. CDR1 is SEHNR and CDR2 is FQNEAQ in the germline V gene (reference sequence). V lost 11 bases, J lost 3 bases, and 18 bases lay in between. The CDR3 is 14 residues long. CDR3 sequence reads: CAGTPDLGTDTQYF. The CDR3, as DNA: TGTGCCGGTACCCCAGACCTGGGGACAGATACGCAGTATTTT.

This clonotype was observed a few times. The chain carries TRBV2 and TRBJ2-7; 7 bases map to TRBD1. The CDR3 totals 12 residues. The germline V gene has CDR1 SNHLY and CDR2 FYNNEI. After removal of 7 bases from V and 3 bases from J, the junction contained 3 bases not matched to a gene. CDR3 DNA: TGTGCCAGCACGTACAGGGGCTACGAGCAGTACTTC. It translates to CASTYRGYEQYF.

In this sample, this clonotype turned up many times. The V and J genes are TRBV2 and TRBJ1-1; a weak D match, TRBD1 (5 bases). Trimming shortened V by 5 bases and J by 2 bases, and 15 bases separated the two germline ends. Germline assignment: CDR1 SNHLY and CDR2 FYNNEI. The CDR3 is 15 amino acids. The CDR3 region has the DNA TGTGCCAGCAGTCGCCGACAGTCAACTAACACTGAAGCTTTCTTT. Translated: CASSRRQSTNTEAFF.

V usage is TRBV5-1 and J usage is TRBJ2-1, with TRBD1 matching 9 bases. Germline V gives CDR1 SGHRS, CDR2 YFSETQ. The CDR3 covers 15 residues. The ends lost 2 bases at V and 3 bases at J; junction bases unmatched: 3. The CDR3 coding sequence is TGCGCCAGCAGCTTCGGACAGGGGCTCTACAATGAGCAGTTCTTC. It translates to CASSFGQGLYNEQFF. The entire variable domain, with the rest obtained from reference TRBV5-1 and TRBJ2-1, is as follows: KAGVTQTPRYLIKTRGQQVTLSCSPISGHRSVSWYQQTPGQGLQFLFEYFSETQRNKGNFPGRFSGRQFSNSRSEMNVSTLELGDSALYLCASSFGQGLYNEQFFGPGTRLTVL.

This clonotype was counted a single time. The V call is TRBV29-1, the J call TRBJ2-1; 7 bases align to TRBD1. Germline V gene lookup returns CDR1 SQVTM and CDR2 ANQGSEA. The CDR3 spans 13 residues. The J segment lost 4 bases and the V segment lost 8 bases, leaving 8 bases of the junction unmatched. CDR3 coding DNA: TGCAGCCTCCGTTGGGACAGATACAATGAGCAGTTCTTC. This translates into CSLRWDRYNEQFF.

This clonotype was seen repeatedly, ten times or more. The gene calls are TRBV5-1 and TRBJ1-2; possibly TRBD1 for D (5 bases). The CDR3 length is 15 residues. Germline V gene sequence: CDR1 SGHRS, CDR2 YFSETQ. Trimming left V 0 bases short and J 8 bases short, with 17 bases between. The CDR3 region is CASSLDGRGVRGYTF. Here the CDR3 DNA reads TGCGCCAGCAGCTTGGATGGACGGGGGGTGAGAGGCTACACCTTC.

The chain recombines TRBV11-2 with TRBJ2-7; 13 bases are shared with TRBD2. Germline-derived CDR1 and CDR2 are SGHAT and FQNNGV. With 5 bases clipped from V and 5 bases from J, the junction kept 18 bases outside the gene matches. This CDR3 has 19 amino acids. CDR3: CASSPKRGLTSGRADEQYF. As DNA, the CDR3 is TGTGCCAGCAGCCCCAAACGCGGACTTACTAGCGGGAGGGCCGACGAGCAGTACTTC.

This clonotype was seen more than once but under ten times. The chain couples TRBV28 to TRBJ1-2, with TRBD1 matching 8 bases. The trim removed 3 bases at V and 4 bases at J, leaving 4 bases unmatched. Germline CDR1 and CDR2: MDHEN and SYDVKM. The CDR3 is made up of 14 amino acids. The CDR3 nucleotides read TGTGCCAGCAGTTTCCCAGGGGGCGGCTATGGCTACACCTTC. It specifies CASSFPGGGYGYTF.

The genes are TRBV6-2 or TRBV6-3 and TRBJ2-7; a weak D match, TRBD1 (7 bases). Germline V gene data show CDR1 as MNHEY and CDR2 as SVGEGT. Trimming removed 5 bases at V and 2 bases at J, with 13 bases between. The CDR3 runs to 14 residues. The CDR3 region has the DNA TGTGCCAGCAGTACGGCGGGGACAGCCTACGAGCAGTACTTC. As protein: CASSTAGTAYEQYF.

This clonotype was detected only once. In nucleotides, the CDR3 is TGTGCCAGCAGCTCCAGGAGGTCCCGGGACAGGCGGTTCGAGCAGTACTTC. It codes for CASSSRRSRDRRFEQYF. The rearrangement links TRBV5-6 to TRBJ2-7; 8 bases align to TRBD1. This CDR3 region has 17 residues. V lost 3 bases, J lost 6 bases, and 17 bases stayed unmatched. From germline, CDR1 is SGHDT and CDR2 YYEEEE.

This clonotype appeared a few times. This chain uses TRBV2 with TRBJ1-6; 8 bases are shared with TRBD1. The V gene end was trimmed by 6 bases and the J gene end by 10 bases; junction bases not matched to a gene: 11. Per the germline V gene, CDR1 is SNHLY and CDR2 is FYNNEI. CDR3 length: 15 residues. CDR3 amino acids: CASRSGQGVESPLHF. For the CDR3, the DNA is TGTGCCAGCAGGTCCGGACAGGGAGTGGAATCACCCCTCCACTTT.

This clonotype was observed a handful of times. The J gene is TRBJ1-1, the V gene TRBV7-2; D uncertain. This CDR3 contains 17 residues. The V end was cut by 3 bases, the J end by 5 bases, with 22 bases between. Germline CDR1 and CDR2: SGHTA and FQGNSA. CDR3 in DNA: TGTGCCAGCAGCTTGACAAGACAAACCACGTCGGGAACTGAAGCTTTCTTT. Its protein is CASSLTRQTTSGTEAFF.